This TCR beta chain stems from a study of blood T cell repertoires in COVID-19. Turning to the study itself: Italy, Spain and the United States were the sources of the convalescent and acute COVID-19 samples.

In the authors' methods: Reference gene primer amplification gave nucleated cell count estimates. TCRdb's table, derived via immunoSEQ multiplex PCR, lists solely in-frame clones and lacks some. Clonal size and the V and J genes are those of that table, whereas D and trimming came from the DNA. Here the sample spans about 260,000 clones, 86% being singletons. V was pared by 1 base and J by 6 bases, with 5 bases of the junction left unmatched. The germline gives CDR1 SEHNR, CDR2 FQNEAQ (reference sequence). The CDR3 has 15 amino acids. Material: peripheral blood. This TCR was sampled from a man aged 35-49 years who had recovered from COVID-19. V is TRBV7-9 and J is TRBJ1-2; 10 nucleotides align to TRBD1. Here the CDR3 reads CASSLGSDRGDGYTF. The CDR3 DNA reads TGTGCCAGCAGCTTAGGGTCGGACAGGGGGGATGGCTACACCTTC.